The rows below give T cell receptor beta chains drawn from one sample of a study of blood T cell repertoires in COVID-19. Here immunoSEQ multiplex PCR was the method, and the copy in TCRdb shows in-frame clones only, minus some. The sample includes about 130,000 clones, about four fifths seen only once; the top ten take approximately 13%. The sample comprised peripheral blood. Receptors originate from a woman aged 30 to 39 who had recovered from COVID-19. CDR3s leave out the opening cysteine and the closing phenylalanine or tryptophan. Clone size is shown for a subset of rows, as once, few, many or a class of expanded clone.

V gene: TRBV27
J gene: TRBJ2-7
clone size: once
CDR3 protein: ASSPGGTGTLYEQY

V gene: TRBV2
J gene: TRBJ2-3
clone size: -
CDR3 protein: ASTYRTSGRDTQY

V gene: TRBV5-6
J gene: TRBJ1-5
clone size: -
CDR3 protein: ASSLMAVSNQPQH

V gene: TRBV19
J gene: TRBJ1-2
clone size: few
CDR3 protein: ASSTWDSNYGYT

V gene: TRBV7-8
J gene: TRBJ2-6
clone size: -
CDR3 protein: ASSLLDRGGVLT

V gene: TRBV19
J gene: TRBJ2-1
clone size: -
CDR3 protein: ASGQGLGGPSYNEQF

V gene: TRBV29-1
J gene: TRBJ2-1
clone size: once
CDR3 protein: SVLGLAGGNEQF

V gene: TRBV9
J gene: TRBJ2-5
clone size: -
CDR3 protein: ASSVVPQGLETQY

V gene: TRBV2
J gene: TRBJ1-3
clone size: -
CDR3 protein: ASLLYSGNTIY

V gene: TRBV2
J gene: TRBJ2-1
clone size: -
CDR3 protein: ASSETAVNNEQF

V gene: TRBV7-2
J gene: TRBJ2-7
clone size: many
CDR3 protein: ASSVPGGLGYEQY

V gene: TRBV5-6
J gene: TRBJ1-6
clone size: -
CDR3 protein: ASSLSGETYNSPLH

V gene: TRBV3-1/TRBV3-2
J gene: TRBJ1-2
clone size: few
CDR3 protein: ASSQESYPGYT

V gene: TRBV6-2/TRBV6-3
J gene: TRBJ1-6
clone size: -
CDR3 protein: ASSPQGRTYNSPLH

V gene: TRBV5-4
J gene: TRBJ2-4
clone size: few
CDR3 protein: ASSPSGGQGQRSYY

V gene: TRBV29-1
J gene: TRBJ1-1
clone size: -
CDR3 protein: SVGRGNTEAF

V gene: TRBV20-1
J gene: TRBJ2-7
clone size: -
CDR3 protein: SARSAYEQY

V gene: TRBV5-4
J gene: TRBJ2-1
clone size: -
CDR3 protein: ASSLLTVTHEQF

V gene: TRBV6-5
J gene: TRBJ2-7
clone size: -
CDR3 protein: ASRPTGGPYEQY

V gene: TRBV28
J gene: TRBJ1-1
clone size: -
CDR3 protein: ASSTSGVEAF

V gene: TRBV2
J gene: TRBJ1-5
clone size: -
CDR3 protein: ASSRTGNNQPQH

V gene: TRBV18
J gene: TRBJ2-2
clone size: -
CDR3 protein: ASSPDITGELF

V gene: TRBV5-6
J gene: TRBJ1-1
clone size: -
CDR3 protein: ASSPVPGNTEAF

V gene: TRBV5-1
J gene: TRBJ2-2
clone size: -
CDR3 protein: ASSLGAGGKGNTGELF

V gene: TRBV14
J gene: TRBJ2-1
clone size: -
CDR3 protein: ASSPLTSSYNEQF

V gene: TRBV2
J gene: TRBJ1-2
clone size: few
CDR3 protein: ASRSGTGGRGYGYT

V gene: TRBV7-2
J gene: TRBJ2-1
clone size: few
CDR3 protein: ASSLSRGRYNEQF

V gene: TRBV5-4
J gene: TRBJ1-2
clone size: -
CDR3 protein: ASSLTRQGNYGYT

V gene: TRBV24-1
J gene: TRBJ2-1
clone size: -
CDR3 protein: ATSDAVDRAINEQF

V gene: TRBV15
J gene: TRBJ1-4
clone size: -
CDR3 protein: ATSRDGRGDEKLF

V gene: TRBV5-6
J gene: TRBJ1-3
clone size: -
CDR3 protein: ASSLYGASGNTIY

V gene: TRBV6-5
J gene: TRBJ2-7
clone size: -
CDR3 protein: ASSRTGSYEQY

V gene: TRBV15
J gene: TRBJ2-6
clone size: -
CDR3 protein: ATSIDRGSFSGANVLT

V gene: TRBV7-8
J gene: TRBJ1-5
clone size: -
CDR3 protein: ASSLAGGAAGSTYH

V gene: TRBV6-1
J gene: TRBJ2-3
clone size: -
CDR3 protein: ASTDLGASGSTDTQY

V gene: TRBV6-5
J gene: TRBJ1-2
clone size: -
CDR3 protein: ASGTGGSAAYT